This T cell receptor beta chain was identified in a study of T cell repertoires in cytomegalovirus infection. About the research overall: Public TCR beta signatures indicated both CMV infection and matching HLA type.

CDR1 LNHNV and CDR2 YYDKDF come from the germline V gene (reference sequence). The CDR3 has 15 residues. The germline V and J ends were trimmed by 0 bases and 4 bases, with 11 bases remaining between them. TCRdb reprocessed the reads via MiXCR and lists one record per CDR3 protein. The data show about 830,000 distinct CDR3 sequences, 32% seen once. A note on this clonotype: Its antigen is not known.

Points from the study as a whole: In two of eight donors, the top clonotype was HLA-C-restricted CMV-specific.

The source material was cultured CD8+ T cells from PBMCs, sampled from culture after CMV antigen stimulation. The TCR sequence derives from a human donor in good health (CMV status not recorded). Some clones in this sample may be carry-over from other donors' samples. The J gene is TRBJ2-3, the V gene TRBV15; D may be TRBD1 (5 bases). CDR3 bases: TGTGCCACCAGCAGAGAAGGAAGGGGCTCAGATACGCAGTATTTT. It yields the protein CATSREGRGSDTQYF. Complete variable domain (other parts from reference TRBV15 and TRBJ2-3): DAMVIQNPRYQVTQFGKPVTLSCSQTLNHNVMYWYQQKSSQAPKLLFHYYDKDFNNEADTPDNFQSRRPNTSFCFLDIRSPGLGDTAMYLCATSREGRGSDTQYFGPGTRLTVL.